Below, 21 T cell receptor beta chains from the same sample are listed, as sequenced in a study of cutaneous CD30+ T cell lymphoproliferative disorder and hepatitis E. The protocol was immunoSEQ multiplex PCR, while the TCRdb copy is restricted to in-frame clones and leaves out a portion. The sample contains about 7,700 clones, around 74% of which appear only once. The sequenced sample consisted of blood. The source of these receptors is a human donor with a cutaneous T cell lymphoproliferative disorder associated with hepatitis E virus.

The chain couples TRBV4-3 to TRBJ1-2, with 12 bases lining up with TRBD1. The germline CDR1 and CDR2 sequences are LGHNA and YSLEER. The V gene end was trimmed by 3 bases and the J gene end by 8 bases; junction bases not matched to a gene: 7. The CDR3 has 15 residues. The DNA of the CDR3 is TGCGCCAGCAGCCAGGAGGGACAGGGGGCCTACGGCTACACCTTC. It encodes CASSQEGQGAYGYTF.

J is TRBJ1-2 and V is TRBV4-1, with D possibly being TRBD1 (6 bases). The CDR3 runs to 11 residues. The germline V gene encodes CDR1 MGHRA and CDR2 YSYEKL. Between the trimmed V and J ends, which lost 8 bases and 6 bases, there was a span of 10 bases. CDR3 protein: CASEGGDGYTF. The CDR3 DNA reads TGCGCCAGCGAGGGGGGGGATGGCTACACCTTC.

The chain couples TRBV19 to TRBJ2-7; TRBD1 matches at 7 bases. The CDR3 length is 14 residues. The ends lost 4 bases at V and 2 bases at J; junction bases unmatched: 5. Per the germline V gene, CDR1 is LNHDA and CDR2 is SQIVND (reference sequence). The CDR3 region is CASSTTTGTYEQYF. CDR3 DNA: TGTGCCAGTAGTACCACGACAGGGACCTACGAGCAGTACTTC.

This sequence joins TRBV10-2 and TRBJ1-1; weak D call: TRBD1 (5 bases). This CDR3 region has 12 residues. Trimming took off 4 bases at V and 12 bases at J, with 15 bases between the two ends. Germline loops: CDR1 WSHSY, CDR2 SAAADI. This CDR3 reads CASSGGGAESFF. DNA for the CDR3: TGCGCCAGCAGTGGGGGTGGGGCGGAATCTTTCTTT.

The table lists this clone with a count of one. This CDR3 reads CASSRGGGTGELFF. The CDR3 nucleotides read TGTGCCAGCAGCCGCGGAGGGGGGACCGGGGAGCTGTTTTTT. J is TRBJ2-2 and V is TRBV7-2; D might be TRBD1 or TRBD2, each matching 6 bases. This CDR3 comprises 14 residues. V lost 5 bases and J 5 bases, leaving 12 bases between the germline ends. In germline, CDR1 is SGHTA, CDR2 FQGNSA.

The rearrangement joins TRBV5-1 to TRBJ2-1, with D maybe TRBD1 (6 bases). The CDR3 runs 14 residues. Germline CDR1 and CDR2: SGHRS and YFSETQ. The germline V and J ends were trimmed by 4 bases and 9 bases, with 17 bases remaining between them. This CDR3 is CASSPQGPSSEQFF. In DNA, the CDR3 is TGCGCCAGCAGCCCACAGGGCCCAAGCAGTGAGCAGTTCTTC.

This chain links TRBV6-5 with TRBJ2-7; 7 bases agree with TRBD1. V was clipped by 0 bases and J by 2 bases; unmatched bases: 4. The CDR3 loop spans 15 amino acids. Germline V gene sequence: CDR1 MNHEY, CDR2 SVGAGI. The CDR3 spells CASSYSGQAAYEQYF. CDR3 bases: TGTGCCAGCAGTTACTCAGGACAGGCCGCCTACGAGCAGTACTTC.

The J gene is TRBJ2-5, the V gene TRBV7-7, with 14 positions matching TRBD2. This CDR3 comprises 19 residues. Per the germline V gene, CDR1 is SSHAT and CDR2 is FNYEAQ (reference sequence). The V segment lost 3 bases and the J segment 4 bases; nucleotides outside the gene matches: 13. CDR3 sequence reads: CASSFSPTSGGAVIETQYF. CDR3 bases: TGTGCCAGCAGCTTCTCTCCGACTAGCGGGGGGGCCGTGATAGAGACCCAGTACTTC.

J is TRBJ1-2 and V is TRBV19; D is undetermined. V shed 7 bases and J shed 3 bases, with 6 bases lying between them. CDR1 and CDR2 from the germline V gene are LNHDA and SQIVND (reference sequence). This CDR3 contains 11 residues. The CDR3 bases are TGTGCCAGTAATAACCACTATGGCTACACCTTC. Translated, it gives CASNNHYGYTF.

The chain carries TRBV7-3 and TRBJ2-1; no clear D gene. The CDR3 is 13 amino acids. Trimming took 1 base from V and 9 from J, leaving 10 bases between them. CDR1 is SGHTA and CDR2 is FQGTGA in the germline V gene. The DNA for the CDR3 is TGTGCCAGCAGCTTAAGTCGCGACGCTGAGCAGTTCTTC. Its protein product is CASSLSRDAEQFF.

The V gene is TRBV4-1, the J gene TRBJ1-5; D is unclear. Germline V CDR1 and CDR2: MGHRA, YSYEKL. V was shortened by 0 bases and J by 0 bases, with 12 bases between the two germline ends. The CDR3 length is 17 residues. As DNA, the CDR3 is TGCGCCAGCAGCCAAGAGCCGGCAGACTATAGCAATCAGCCCCAGCATTTT. It codes for CASSQEPADYSNQPQHF.

The genes are TRBV4-3 and TRBJ2-3, with D perhaps TRBD1 (6 bases). This CDR3 has 16 amino acids. The germline V gene encodes CDR1 LGHNA and CDR2 YSLEER. Trimming took 4 bases from V and 6 from J, leaving 20 bases between them. CDR3 sequence (DNA): TGCGCCAGCAGCCTTTCCCCGGACAGCCTCTCGGATACGCAGTATTTT. Translation gives CASSLSPDSLSDTQYF.

The V and J genes are TRBV5-5 and TRBJ2-7; tentative D call: TRBD1 (6 bases). CDR1 and CDR2 from the germline V gene are SGHKS and YYEKEE (reference sequence). The CDR3 runs 15 residues. V lost 0 bases and J lost 4, with 14 bases in between. In DNA, the CDR3 is TGTGCCAGCAGCTTGGACCCCTACAGGGCTTACGAGCAGTACTTC. Its translation is CASSLDPYRAYEQYF. The entire variable domain, with the rest obtained from reference TRBV5-5 and TRBJ2-7, is as follows: DAGVTQSPTHLIKTRGQQVTLRCSPISGHKSVSWYQQVLGQGPQFIFQYYEKEERGRGNFPDRFSARQFPNYSSELNVNALLLGDSALYLCASSLDPYRAYEQYFGPGTRLTVT.

The gene calls are TRBV7-2 and TRBJ2-7; 8 nucleotides align to TRBD1. Trimming cost V 2 bases and J 0 bases; bases outside gene matches: 9. In germline, CDR1 is SGHTA, CDR2 FQGNSA. The CDR3 spans 17 residues. CDR3 amino acids: CASSLFAGTGVSYEQYF. DNA of the CDR3: TGTGCCAGCAGCTTATTTGCCGGGACAGGAGTCTCCTACGAGCAGTACTTC.

This rearrangement joins TRBV6-5 to TRBJ1-4; 9 bases align to TRBD1. Germline V gives CDR1 MNHEY, CDR2 SVGAGI. The CDR3 runs to 15 residues. V was clipped by 6 bases and J by 5 bases; unmatched bases: 7. The CDR3 loop reads CASSTSDRGNEKLFF. CDR3 nucleotide sequence: TGTGCCAGCAGCACCTCAGACAGGGGGAATGAAAAACTGTTTTTT.

This chain uses TRBV6-6 with TRBJ2-1; 7 bases fit TRBD2. V lost 7 bases, J lost 5 bases, and 11 bases stayed unmatched. CDR3 length: 15 amino acids. Germline V gene sequence: CDR1 MNHNY, CDR2 SVGAGI (reference sequence). CDR3 protein: CASTMLLATHNEQFF. DNA for the CDR3: TGTGCCAGCACCATGCTACTAGCGACGCACAATGAGCAGTTCTTC.

V gene TRBV7-8 combines with J gene TRBJ1-2; 7 bases are a match to TRBD1. Germline CDR1 SGHVS, CDR2 FQNEAQ. CDR3 length equals 15 residues. With V trimmed by 5 bases and J by 2 bases, 8 bases remained unmatched. In DNA form, the CDR3 reads TGTGCCAGCAGCCTAGGCCAACAGGGGAACTATGGCTACACCTTC. Translated: CASSLGQQGNYGYTF. The whole variable domain, remainder taken from reference TRBV7-8 and TRBJ1-2, is GAGVSQSPRYKVAKRGQDVALRCDPISGHVSLFWYQQALGQGPEFLTYFQNEAQLDKSGLPSDRFFAERPEGSVSTLKIQRTQQEDSAVYLCASSLGQQGNYGYTFGSGTRLTVV.

The chain couples TRBV28 to TRBJ2-7; 9 positions match TRBD1. This CDR3 has 16 residues. The germline CDR1 and CDR2 sequences are MDHEN and SYDVKM. V lost 6 bases to trimming and J lost 5 bases; unmatched junction nucleotides: 14. CDR3 DNA sequence: TGTGCCAGCAGGTATACTCCGGGACAGGGAGTTCACGAGCAGTACTTC. This codes for CASRYTPGQGVHEQYF.

This clone has only a few counts. The genes are TRBV11-2 and TRBJ2-7; TRBD2 matches at 10 bases. The CDR3 sequence is 17 residues long. CDR1 and CDR2 from the germline V gene are SGHAT and FQNNGV. V lost 5 bases to trimming and J lost 0 bases; unmatched junction nucleotides: 10. CDR3 bases: TGTGCCAGCAGCACCTATAGCGGGGGGCGGCGCTCCTACGAGCAGTACTTC. The encoded protein is CASSTYSGGRRSYEQYF.

The chain joins TRBV7-9 to TRBJ1-2, with no clear D. The CDR3 length is 12 residues. CDR1 is SEHNR, CDR2 FQNEAQ, per germline (reference sequence). V shed 5 bases and J shed 10 bases, with 14 bases lying between them. The CDR3 DNA is TGTGCCAGCAGCCTGGGCGGGCACCTCTACACCTTC. Translated: CASSLGGHLYTF.

CDR3 sequence reads: CASSHLTDLSTGELFF. The CDR3 DNA is TGCGCCAGCAGCCACCTCACGGATTTGAGCACCGGGGAGCTGTTTTTT. V gene TRBV4-3 combines with J gene TRBJ2-2; D is unresolved. Germline-derived CDR1 and CDR2 are LGHNA and YSLEER. Between the trimmed V and J ends, which lost 3 bases and 4 bases, there was a span of 15 bases. The CDR3 loop spans 16 amino acids.